Below are 11 T cell receptor beta chains sequenced from a single sample in a study of long-term antiretroviral therapy in people with HIV. Running of the v3.0 immunoSEQ assay took place at survey level. Profiled with immunoSEQ multiplex PCR; TCRdb holds only in-frame clones, not every one. The sample contains nearly 11,000 clones, 84% of which appear only once. The sample consisted of unsorted PBMCs, taken 7 to 7.5 years after starting antiretroviral therapy. These receptors were obtained from a man over 45 with HIV.

V gene TRBV7-8 combines with J gene TRBJ2-1, with TRBD1 matching over 8 bases. CDR3 length: 15 amino acids. V shed 1 base and J 8 bases; nucleotides not matched to a gene: 7. Germline V gene sequence: CDR1 SGHVS, CDR2 FQNEAQ. CDR3 sequence (DNA): TGTGCCAGCAGCTTAGGGACAGGGCGAAGCGATGAGCAGTTCTTC. It translates to CASSLGTGRSDEQFF.

The gene calls are TRBV18 and TRBJ1-1; TRBD1 aligns across 11 bases. The CDR3 has 18 residues. The germline V gene has CDR1 KGHSH and CDR2 LQKENI. With V trimmed by 3 bases and J by 1 base, 10 bases remained unmatched. DNA of the CDR3: TGTGCCAGCTCACCGGGACAGGGGGTTCGTTTCAGGAACACTGAAGCTTTCTTT. Residues: CASSPGQGVRFRNTEAFF.

The chain couples TRBV5-6 to TRBJ2-1, with 10 bases matching TRBD2. CDR1 SGHDT and CDR2 YYEEEE come from the germline V gene. The CDR3 spans 19 residues. With 0 bases clipped from V and 0 bases from J, the junction kept 9 bases outside the gene matches. CDR3 loop: CASSLGWGAGGPSYNEQFF. For the CDR3, the DNA is TGTGCCAGCAGCTTGGGATGGGGAGCGGGGGGGCCCTCCTACAATGAGCAGTTCTTC.

The chain carries TRBV30 and TRBJ2-5; a weak D match, TRBD2 (6 bases). CDR3 length: 11 amino acids. V lost 7 bases and J 5 bases, leaving 11 bases between the germline ends. Germline lookup yields CDR1 GTSNPN and CDR2 SVGIG (reference sequence). The CDR3 sequence is CASIGGETQYF. The CDR3 DNA reads TGTGCCTCCATCGGGGGTGAGACCCAGTACTTC.

The CDR3 sequence is CASSSTGNPYEQYF. The CDR3 DNA reads TGCGCCAGCAGCTCGACAGGGAACCCCTACGAGCAGTACTTC. The chain joins TRBV5-1 to TRBJ2-7, with 7 bases aligning to TRBD1. This CDR3 has 14 amino acids. Trimming removed 3 bases from V and 2 bases from J; junction bases left unmatched: 5. Germline V gene data show CDR1 as SGHRS and CDR2 as YFSETQ.

The genes are TRBV27 and TRBJ1-2, with D possibly being TRBD1 (6 bases). The CDR3 spans 15 residues. Per germline, CDR1 MNHEY and CDR2 SMNVEV (reference sequence). V was pared by 2 bases and J by 2 bases, with 12 bases between. The CDR3 DNA sequence: TGTGCCAGCAGTTTAGCCGGGACACCAAACTATGGCTACACCTTC. Translation: CASSLAGTPNYGYTF.

This sequence joins TRBV5-6 and TRBJ2-2, with 7 bases identical to TRBD1. Germline CDR1 is SGHDT and CDR2 is YYEEEE. The V segment lost 5 bases and the J segment 5 bases; nucleotides outside the gene matches: 9. This CDR3 has 15 amino acids. CDR3 in amino acids: CASRWDRAPTGELFF. The CDR3 DNA reads as TGTGCCAGCAGGTGGGACAGAGCGCCGACCGGGGAGCTGTTTTTT.

This clone occurred once. The CDR3 region is CASSQDFWGSYEQYF. As DNA, the CDR3 is TGTGCCAGCAGCCAAGATTTTTGGGGTAGCTACGAGCAGTACTTC. V gene TRBV4-2 combines with J gene TRBJ2-7, with D unresolved. Germline CDR1 and CDR2: LGHNA and YNFKEQ. The CDR3 runs to 15 residues. V lost 0 bases and J lost 3, with 12 bases in between.

The CDR3 bases are TGTGCCAGCAGCTCAACTAGCGGCGAGCAGTACTTC. Translating it yields CASSSTSGEQYF. The V gene is TRBV11-2, the J gene TRBJ2-7, with 8 bases fitting TRBD2. The CDR3 loop spans 12 amino acids. V was pared by 4 bases and J by 6 bases, with 2 bases of the junction left unmatched. Germline V gives CDR1 SGHAT, CDR2 FQNNGV. Full variable domain (outside the CDR3, taken from reference TRBV11-2 and TRBJ2-7): EAGVAQSPRYKIIEKRQSVAFWCNPISGHATLYWYQQILGQGPKLLIQFQNNGVVDDSQLPKDRFSAERLKGVDSTLKIQPAKLEDSAVYLCASSSTSGEQYFGPGTRLTVT.

This chain joins TRBV2 and TRBJ2-6; D unclear. V gave up 4 bases and J gave up 2 bases, with 9 bases separating them. The germline V gene encodes CDR1 SNHLY and CDR2 FYNNEI. The CDR3 spans 15 residues. The CDR3 nucleotides are TGTGCCAGCAGTGGTTACTCCACTGGGGCCAACGTCCTGACTTTC. Translating gives CASSGYSTGANVLTF. Full variable domain (outside the CDR3, taken from reference TRBV2 and TRBJ2-6): EPEVTQTPSHQVTQMGQEVILRCVPISNHLYFYWYRQILGQKVEFLVSFYNNEISEKSEIFDDQFSVERPDGSNFTLKIRSTKLEDSAMYFCASSGYSTGANVLTFGAGSRLTVL.

This clone appeared once. The J gene is TRBJ2-5, the V gene TRBV2; a possible D gene is TRBD1 (6 bases). This CDR3 is built from 13 residues. V was shortened by 4 bases and J by 5 bases, with 11 bases between the two germline ends. The germline V gene has CDR1 SNHLY and CDR2 FYNNEI. The CDR3 sequence: CASSAGARETQYF. DNA for the CDR3: TGTGCCAGCAGTGCAGGGGCGAGGGAGACCCAGTACTTC.